This TCR beta chain was sequenced for a study of Tregs in tolerant kidney transplant recipients (dated by TCRdb to between 2018 and 2021). Context from the whole study: The transplants used related donors with nonmyeloablative bone marrow transplantation, and mixed chimerism in the human trials was transient. The study applied TCRbeta sequencing to find donor-specific regulatory T cells before combined kidney and bone marrow transplantation and then followed those same cells after transplant.

Study-wide conclusions, independent of this receptor: Although technical replication error seemed to be minimal, the question of biological reproducibility was not addressed directly. For some patients the PCR primers changed over time, which made it impossible to compare the samples from those patients at the nucleotide level. Because only a small number of patients were included, the study had limitations, and the results will need to be validated in larger populations as well as under other immunosuppression protocols. Expanding Tregs with activated donor B cells appeared to identify the most biologically relevant and donor-specific TCRbeta repertoire. Donor-specific Treg expansion was found to exceed global Treg expansion in tolerant patients, suggesting antigen-driven rather than nonspecific expansion.

The meaning of the sample's time point label: blood sample drawn before combined kidney and bone marrow transplant. Unstimulated Tregs (CD4+CD25+CD127-), CD4+ non-Tregs (CD4+CD25-), CD4 and CD8 cells were FACS-sorted from thawed PBMCs. The patients were a few recipients of combined kidney and bone marrow transplants from the ITN036ST trial, and samples were available only from these trial subjects. Healthy control blood was processed by Ficoll density gradient to PBMCs and cryopreserved; patient PBMCs were collected before and after transplant. CDR1 and CDR2 are read off the germline V gene (reference sequence) as MNHEY and SMNVEV. Reading from cysteine to phenylalanine, the CDR3 counts 12 amino acids. Solely the CDR3 DNA is kept, with 36 bases framed from the first base. V is pruned by 2 bases and J by 14 bases, leaving 6 bases of the junction without a gene match. In the case of this clone: Its target antigen remains unknown. Base qualities are not at hand, and no much larger clone is one base apart.

For TCRbeta CDR3 sequencing, genomic DNA from the sorted cells was extracted using the QIAGEN DNeasy Blood and Tissue Kit. High-throughput TCRbeta CDR3 sequencing was carried out commercially through immunoSEQ, with PCR amplification with bias correction and internal controls included. The paper's processing steps were these. Unique productive TCRbeta sequences were defined by CDR3 nucleotide sequence where primers matched, otherwise by CDR3 amino acid sequence with Vbeta and Jbeta genes. To correct sorting error, sequences shared between sorted populations at a frequency ratio of 2:1 or less were removed; the rest were assigned to the higher population. Sequences were defined as donor-reactive when expanded at least 5-fold in CFSE-low cells versus unstimulated cells and present at a frequency of at least 0.01% in CFSE-low cells. Repertoire divergence was quantified by Jensen-Shannon divergence calculated from the top 100 TCRbeta sequences ranked by frequency. For samples with multiple sequencing runs, sorting error was corrected in each run separately before the runs were combined. The clones in this table, taken by TCRdb from immuneACCESS, are in-frame only. Not every clone is retained; where verified, under half of the shortfall comes from an unresolved V gene, and the cause of the rest is unknown. The V and J calls and clone size come from that table; D and trimming were worked out from the DNA. This sample holds about 110,000 clones; nearly 90% were observed only once. The top ten hold about 0.35% of the sample.

The rearranged segments are TRBV27 and TRBJ1-2, with 9 middle bases fitting TRBD1. The material sequenced was CD4+ T cells from blood, taken before the transplant. The TCR sequence derives from a human donor who received a combined kidney and bone marrow transplant. The CDR3 protein sequence reads: CASSLAQGAITF. The sequenced DNA is TGTGCCAGCAGTTTAGCACAGGGGGCAATAACCTTC.